This T cell receptor beta chain came from a study of T cells in Graves' hyperthyroidism and ophthalmopathy. For the study at large: The authors collected peripheral blood at initial diagnosis, before any treatment. Regarding the study as a whole: A model of 13 V-J features distinguished ophthalmopathy from stable hyperthyroidism. Blood also showed most of the thyroid clonotypes that were expanded above 0.001.

As to this clonotype: Its specificity is unknown.

Template material for amplifying TCR beta CDR3 regions consisted of RNA transcripts. A set of HTBI primers served as the primers for a first-round RT-PCR of the TCR CDR3. TCRdb fed the multiplex PCR reads into MiXCR, producing one record per CDR3 protein. The sample lists around 480,000 distinct CDR3 sequences, around an eighth occurring once. Calling Graves' hyperthyroidism stable meant ophthalmopathy did not progress within 18 months. Sequenced material: blood. This TCR was sampled from a young woman with Graves' hyperthyroidism.

CDR3 residues: CASRQEKGGNYGYTF. CDR3 DNA: TGCGCCAGTAGGCAAGAGAAAGGGGGCAACTATGGCTACACCTTC. The V and J genes are TRBV4-1 and TRBJ1-2; 7 positions agree with TRBD1. CDR3 length: 15 residues. V was clipped by 9 bases and J by 2 bases; unmatched bases: 12. From germline, CDR1 is MGHRA and CDR2 YSYEKL.